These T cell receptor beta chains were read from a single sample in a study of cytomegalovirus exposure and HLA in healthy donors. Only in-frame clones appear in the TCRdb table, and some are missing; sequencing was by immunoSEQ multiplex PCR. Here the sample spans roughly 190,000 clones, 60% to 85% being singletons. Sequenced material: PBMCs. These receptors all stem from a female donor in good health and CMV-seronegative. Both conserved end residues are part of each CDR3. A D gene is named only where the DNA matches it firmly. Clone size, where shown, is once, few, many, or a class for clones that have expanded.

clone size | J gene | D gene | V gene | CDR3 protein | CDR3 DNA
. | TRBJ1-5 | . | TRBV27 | CASSSRESNQPQHF | TGTGCCAGCAGTTCCAGGGAAAGCAATCAGCCCCAGCATTTT
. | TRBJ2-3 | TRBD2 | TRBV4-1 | CASSHAYGAGGSTDTQYF | TGCGCCAGCAGCCATGCATACGGGGCGGGGGGGAGCACAGATACGCAGTATTTT
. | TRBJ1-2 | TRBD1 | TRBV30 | CAWSVAGGGYGYTF | TGTGCCTGGAGTGTAGCAGGGGGCGGCTATGGCTACACCTTC
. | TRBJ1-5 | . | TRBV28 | CASSFAGVGHPQHF | TGTGCCAGCAGTTTTGCAGGTGTCGGTCATCCCCAGCATTTT
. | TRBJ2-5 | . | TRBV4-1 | CASSGQDYQETQYF | TGCGCCAGCAGTGGCCAGGACTACCAAGAGACCCAGTACTTC
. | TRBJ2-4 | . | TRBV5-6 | CASSFLLAKNIQYF | TGTGCCAGCAGCTTCTTGTTAGCCAAAAACATTCAGTACTTC
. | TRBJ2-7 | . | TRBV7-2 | CASSRGAPAYEQYF | TGTGCCAGCAGCCGCGGGGCCCCCGCCTACGAGCAGTACTTC
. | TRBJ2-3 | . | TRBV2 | CASNDRRVDTQYF | TGTGCCAGCAATGACCGCCGCGTTGATACGCAGTATTTT
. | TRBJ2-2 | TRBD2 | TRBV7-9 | CASSSLAGSATGELFF | TGTGCCAGCAGCTCCCTAGCGGGAAGTGCCACCGGGGAGCTGTTTTTT
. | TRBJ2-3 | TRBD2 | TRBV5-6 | CASSSGTRGITDTQYF | TGTGCCAGCAGCTCCGGGACTAGGGGTATAACAGATACGCAGTATTTT
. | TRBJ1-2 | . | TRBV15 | CATSRQPDIYHGYTF | TGTGCCACCAGCAGACAACCCGACATTTATCATGGCTACACCTTC
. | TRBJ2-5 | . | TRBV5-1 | CASSYSFGARETQYF | TGCGCCAGCAGCTACTCCTTTGGGGCCCGGGAGACCCAGTACTTC
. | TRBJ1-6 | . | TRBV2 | CASSDLNSPLHF | TGTGCCAGCAGTGACTTAAATTCACCCCTCCACTTT
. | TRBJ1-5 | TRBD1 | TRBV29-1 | CSVGQGEQPQHF | TGCAGCGTAGGACAGGGTGAACAGCCCCAGCATTTT
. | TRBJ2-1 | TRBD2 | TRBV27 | CASSPGLAGVIEQFF | TGTGCCAGCAGTCCGGGACTAGCGGGAGTAATTGAGCAGTTCTTC
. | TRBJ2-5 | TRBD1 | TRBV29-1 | CSLVGRGPQETQYF | TGCAGCCTGGTAGGCAGGGGGCCCCAAGAGACCCAGTACTTC
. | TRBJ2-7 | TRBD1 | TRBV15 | CATSRDLGTGVYEQYF | TGTGCCACCAGCAGAGATTTAGGGACAGGGGTCTACGAGCAGTACTTC
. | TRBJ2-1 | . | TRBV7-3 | CASSSGFEDEQFF | TGTGCCAGCAGCTCCGGGTTCGAGGATGAGCAGTTCTTC
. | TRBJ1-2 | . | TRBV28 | CASSLVQADYGYTF | TGTGCCAGCAGTTTAGTCCAGGCTGACTATGGCTACACCTTC
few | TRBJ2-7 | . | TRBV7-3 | CASSRDMYYEQYF | TGTGCCAGCAGCCGGGACATGTACTACGAGCAGTACTTC
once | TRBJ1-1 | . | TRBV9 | CASSPGVTEAFF | TGTGCCAGCAGCCCAGGGGTCACTGAAGCTTTCTTT
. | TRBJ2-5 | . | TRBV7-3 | CASSLTKLTQETQYF | TGTGCCAGCAGCTTAACGAAACTCACTCAAGAGACCCAGTACTTC
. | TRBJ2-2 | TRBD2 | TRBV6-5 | CASSYDWEGFGELFF | TGTGCCAGCAGTTACGATTGGGAGGGATTCGGGGAGCTGTTTTTT
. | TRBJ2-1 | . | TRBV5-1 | CASSSGGTLYNEQFF | TGCGCCAGCAGCTCTGGCGGGACCCTTTACAATGAGCAGTTCTTC
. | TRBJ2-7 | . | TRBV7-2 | CASSSDWLTYEQYF | TGTGCCAGCAGCTCCGACTGGCTCACCTACGAGCAGTACTTC
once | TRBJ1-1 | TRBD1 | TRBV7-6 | CASSPQRGRLTEAFF | TGTGCCAGCAGCCCCCAAAGGGGGCGTCTCACTGAAGCTTTCTTT
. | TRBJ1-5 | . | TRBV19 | CASRGGRNNQPQHF | TGTGCCAGTAGGGGGGGGAGGAACAATCAGCCCCAGCATTTT
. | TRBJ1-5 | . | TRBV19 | CASSIRTPGRSNQPQHF | TGTGCCAGTAGTATTCGGACACCCGGCAGGAGCAATCAGCCCCAGCATTTT
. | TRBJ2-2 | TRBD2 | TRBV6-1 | CASKLAGGPARELFF | TGTGCCAGCAAACTAGCGGGGGGGCCGGCCCGGGAGCTGTTTTTT
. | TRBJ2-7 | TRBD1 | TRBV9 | CASSVGQDPYEQYF | TGTGCCAGCAGCGTGGGACAGGATCCCTACGAGCAGTACTTC
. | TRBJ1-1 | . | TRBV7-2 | CASSLGRNTEAFF | TGTGCCAGCAGCTTGGGGAGGAACACTGAAGCTTTCTTT
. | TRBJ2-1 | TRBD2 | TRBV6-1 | CASRFQREGLGEQFF | TGTGCCAGCAGATTCCAGCGGGAGGGCCTCGGTGAGCAGTTCTTC
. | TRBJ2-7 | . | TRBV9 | CASSVGDISYEQYF | TGTGCCAGCAGCGTAGGAGACATATCCTACGAGCAGTACTTC
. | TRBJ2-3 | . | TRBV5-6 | CASSLAGAVTDTQYF | TGTGCCAGCAGCTTGGCAGGGGCGGTCACAGATACGCAGTATTTT
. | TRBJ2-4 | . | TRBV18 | CASSPLGEGNIQYF | TGTGCCAGCTCACCACTCGGGGAAGGAAACATTCAGTACTTC
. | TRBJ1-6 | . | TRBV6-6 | CASSYGWQDDSPLHF | TGTGCCAGCAGTTACGGGTGGCAGGATGATTCACCCCTCCACTTT
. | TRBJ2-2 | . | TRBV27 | CASSSEIGSTGELFF | TGTGCCAGCTCCTCAGAAATTGGGAGTACCGGGGAGCTGTTTTTT
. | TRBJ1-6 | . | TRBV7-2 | CASSLTGGYNSPLHF | TGTGCCAGCAGCTTAACGGGAGGCTATAATTCACCCCTCCACTTT
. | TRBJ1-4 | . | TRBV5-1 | CASSAEEGIGEKLFF | TGCGCCAGCAGCGCGGAGGAGGGGATCGGTGAAAAACTGTTTTTT
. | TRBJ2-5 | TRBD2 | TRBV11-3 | CASSPGLAGEETQYF | TGTGCCAGCAGCCCGGGACTAGCGGGGGAAGAGACCCAGTACTTC